This record concerns one T cell receptor beta chain sequence. Its antigen has not been determined. No clone much larger than this one lies a single base away; base qualities are absent. This specimen belongs to a study of CD8+CD57+ T cells in acquired aplastic anemia (dated by TCRdb to the late 2010s). General notes on the study: A mean of about 3.2 ug of DNA, ranging from about 0.17 to 30 ug, was extracted from sorted CD4+ and CD8+ cells. CD8+CD57+ expansion was defined as a frequency above the mean frequency observed in healthy subjects.

General study outcomes and caveats: Patients and healthy controls showed no significant difference in CD8+ Simpson's diversity (P=0.060). Around 27 CD8+ CDR3 sequences were found in both patients and controls but appeared to be highly expressed in patients and within the immunodominant clones of the patients.

Profiling of TCR beta VDJ combinations and CDR3 sequences used genomic DNA as the template. TCR repertoire sequencing was run on an Illumina HiSeq 2000. The study's processing was this. Repertoire assessment relied on Simpson's diversity index, CDR3 size and DJ length profiles, and TRBV/TRBJ rearrangement plots. The most abundant DNA sequence in the deep sequencing data was defined as the immunodominant clone. CDR3 amino acid sequences were screened for sharing across subjects and were compared with published repertoires and the VDJdb database. Using fastp at Q25 and MiXCR, TCRdb reprocessed the public reads and kept productive beta chains. Rows are combined by CDR3 protein, so each entry shows the most common genes and DNA. It is TCRdb's table, rather than the study itself, that gives the V and J calls and clone size. This sample lists about 270,000 distinct CDR3 sequences; approximately 80% were detected once. The biggest ten clones account for 40% to 55% of the sample.

Patients chosen for sequencing had shown expansion of CD8+CD57+ cells by flow cytometry. Severe acquired aplastic anemia was diagnosed in all patients according to International Study of Aplastic Anemia and Agranulocytosis and Camitta criteria. No therapy had been received by the patients at the time of blood sampling. TCR repertoires of sorted CD4+ and CD8+ blood T cells from severe aplastic anemia patients and healthy subjects were deep-sequenced in the study. Patients were enrolled under clinicaltrials.gov protocols 00001620, 01623167, 00001397, 00071045, 00081523 and 00961064 in the USA. Ficoll-Paque density gradient centrifugation was used to isolate peripheral blood mononuclear cells. Before DNA extraction, CD4+ and CD8+ T cells were sorted by FACS or by magnetic beads. Sequencing used sorted CD4+, CD8+, or CD8+CD57+ T cells (not recorded which) from PBMCs. The source is a human donor with aplastic anemia.

The nucleotides read TGTGCCAGCACCGATCCTAGCGGAGGCACCGGGGAGCTGTTTTTT. The encoded protein is CASTDPSGGTGELFF. The V gene is TRBV11-3 and the J gene is TRBJ2-2, and TRBD2 aligns with 7 junction nucleotides. The CDR3 starts with the cysteine, ends with the phenylalanine, and has 15 residues. Only CDR3 DNA is held: 45 bases, read in frame from base 1. Sequences SGHNT (CDR1) and YENEEA (CDR2) are obtained from the germline V gene. V is pruned by 7 bases and J by 4 bases, leaving 9 bases of the junction without a gene match.